The 3 T cell receptor beta chains reported below all come from one sample, sequenced in a study of shared clonotypes between healthy human individuals. TCRdb keeps only in-frame clones here, not all; method: immunoSEQ multiplex PCR. The sample consists of about 2.3 million clones, 85% to 95% of them appearing once. Sequencing used naive CD4+ T cells from PBMCs. The sample's subset: CD45RA+ positively selected. The receptors come from a young man in good health. Some clones in this sample may be carry-over from other donors' samples.

The rearrangement links TRBV4-1 to TRBJ2-5; 11 nucleotides align to TRBD2. The germline V gene has CDR1 MGHRA and CDR2 YSYEKL. This CDR3 region has 15 residues. J lost 4 bases, V lost 1 base, and 2 bases had no gene match. CDR3 nucleotide sequence: TGCGCCAGCAGCCAAGTAGCGGGAGGGCCAGAGACCCAGTACTTC. It translates to CASSQVAGGPETQYF.

The chain links TRBV9 to TRBJ2-7, with a possible D match to TRBD2 (5 bases). Trimming took 1 base from V and 7 from J, leaving 18 bases between them. The CDR3 is made up of 15 amino acids. Germline V gives CDR1 SGDLS, CDR2 YYNGEE. The CDR3 here is CASSVRPAPEGEQYF. CDR3 DNA sequence: TGTGCCAGCAGCGTAAGGCCAGCCCCAGAGGGAGAGCAGTACTTC.

V and J are TRBV29-1 and TRBJ2-7, with 11 positions matching TRBD1. The CDR3 is 15 residues long. J was trimmed by 1 base and V by 7 bases; bases with no gene match: 9. Germline V lookup: CDR1 SQVTM, CDR2 ANQGSEA. CDR3 sequence (DNA): TGCAGCGCGAGATCCGGGACAGGGGGATCCTACGAGCAGTACTTC. It specifies CSARSGTGGSYEQYF.